This T cell receptor (beta chain) was sequenced for a study of T cell responses to AZD1222 COVID-19 vaccine. The V and J ends lost 0 bases and 10 bases, in that order; junction bases with no gene match: 6. Germline CDR1 SGHNT, CDR2 YYREEE (reference sequence). The CDR3 contains 15 residues. Only in-frame clones appear in the TCRdb table, and some are missing; sequencing was by immunoSEQ multiplex PCR. Altogether around 81,000 clones are present, roughly 80% being singletons, with the ten largest covering 2.5% to 3.5%. The gene calls are TRBV5-4 and TRBJ1-6; 8 bases agree with TRBD1. This TCR was sampled from an adult in good health. The source material was peripheral blood, sampled on day 0 of AZD1222 vaccination. The CDR3 DNA reads as TGTGCCAGCAGCTTGGACAGGGGGGAAGGCTCACCCCTCCACTTT. Translation gives CASSLDRGEGSPLHF.